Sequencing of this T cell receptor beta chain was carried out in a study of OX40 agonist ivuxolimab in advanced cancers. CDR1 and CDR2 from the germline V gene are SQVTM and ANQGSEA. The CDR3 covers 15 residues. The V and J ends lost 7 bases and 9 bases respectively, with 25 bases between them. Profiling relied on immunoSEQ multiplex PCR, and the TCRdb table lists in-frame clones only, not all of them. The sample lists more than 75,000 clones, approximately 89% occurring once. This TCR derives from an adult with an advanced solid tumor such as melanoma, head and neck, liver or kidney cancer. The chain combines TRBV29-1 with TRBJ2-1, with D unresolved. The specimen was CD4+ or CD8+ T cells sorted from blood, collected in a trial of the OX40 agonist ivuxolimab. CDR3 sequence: CSAANPQAVRAEQFF. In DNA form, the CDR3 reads TGCAGCGCCGCCAACCCCCAGGCCGTAAGGGCTGAGCAGTTCTTC.